The clone carrying this T cell receptor beta chain has only one observation. These data are taken from a study of blood T cells in healthy people across ages. The second PCR ran about 6 to 12 cycles with a sample-barcoded 5' primer and J-beta primers. One entry per CDR3 protein, called by TCRdb with MiXCR from the 5' RACE reads. The repertoire includes over a million distinct CDR3 sequences, 42% of them detected once, and more than 4% sits in the top ten. The CDR3 contains 15 residues. Germline CDR1 SGHTA, CDR2 FQGNSA. Trimming at V came to 8 bases and at J to 6 bases, leaving 15 bases not matched to a gene.

The chain is built from TRBV7-2 and TRBJ2-5; 7 nucleotides agree with TRBD2. This sequence was found in a woman between 18 and 29 years old in good health. Sequencing was carried out using blood. The CDR3 loop reads CASQRGEAGEKTQYF. CDR3 DNA sequence: TGTGCCAGCCAGAGAGGGGAGGCGGGAGAAAAGACCCAGTACTTC.